This entry features one TCR beta chain sequence. This record comes from a study of cytomegalovirus exposure and HLA in healthy donors. The PCR ran on 60 Vbeta and 13 Jbeta primers. Only in-frame clones appear in the TCRdb table, and some are missing; sequencing was by immunoSEQ multiplex PCR. This repertoire shows roughly 150,000 clones, about 85% found once; its top ten account for about 2.5%. Sequencing was carried out using PBMCs. This receptor was obtained from a young man in good health and CMV-seropositive.

This chain's CDR3 is CSAETSGIYNEQFF. The CDR3 DNA follows: TGCAGCGCCGAGACTAGCGGGATATACAATGAGCAGTTCTTC. The genes are TRBV29-1 and TRBJ2-1, with 11 nucleotides matching TRBD2. Trimming removed 7 bases from V and 4 bases from J; junction bases left unmatched: 6. Germline CDR1 SQVTM, CDR2 ANQGSEA. This CDR3 has 14 residues.